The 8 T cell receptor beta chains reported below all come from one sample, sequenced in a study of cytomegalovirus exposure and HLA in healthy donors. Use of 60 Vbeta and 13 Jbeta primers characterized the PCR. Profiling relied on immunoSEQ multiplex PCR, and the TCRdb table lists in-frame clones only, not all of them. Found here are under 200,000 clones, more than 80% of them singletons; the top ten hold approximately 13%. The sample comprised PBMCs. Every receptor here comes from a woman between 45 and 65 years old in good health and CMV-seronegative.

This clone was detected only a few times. The CDR3 nucleotides are TGTGCCAGCAGCTTAGTAACCGCCGGGACAGGGTATCGGAACACCATATATTTT. This gives the protein CASSLVTAGTGYRNTIYF. The V call is TRBV7-9, the J call TRBJ1-3; TRBD1 matches 9 bases. CDR1 and CDR2 (germline): SEHNR, FQNEAQ (reference sequence). This CDR3 has 18 residues. Trimming took 1 base from V and 7 from J; bases not matched to a gene: 14.

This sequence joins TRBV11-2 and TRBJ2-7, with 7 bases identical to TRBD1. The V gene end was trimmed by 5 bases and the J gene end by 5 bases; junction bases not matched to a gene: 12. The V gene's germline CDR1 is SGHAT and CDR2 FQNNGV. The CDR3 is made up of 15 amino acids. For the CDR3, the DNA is TGTGCCAGCAGCCGCCGGGCAGGGGGTCCCAACGAGCAGTACTTC. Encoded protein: CASSRRAGGPNEQYF.

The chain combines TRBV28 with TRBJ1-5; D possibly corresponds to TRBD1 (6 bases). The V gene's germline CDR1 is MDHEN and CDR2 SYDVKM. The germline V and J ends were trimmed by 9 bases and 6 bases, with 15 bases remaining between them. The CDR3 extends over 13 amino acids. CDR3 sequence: CASEGGPGQPQHF. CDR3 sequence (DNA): TGTGCCAGTGAGGGGGGGCCGGGTCAGCCCCAGCATTTT.

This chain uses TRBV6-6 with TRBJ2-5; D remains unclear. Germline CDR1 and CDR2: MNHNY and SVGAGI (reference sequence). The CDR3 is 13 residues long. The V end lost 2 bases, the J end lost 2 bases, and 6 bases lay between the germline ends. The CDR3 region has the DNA TGTGCCAGCAGTTACGGCAGTCAAGAGACCCAGTACTTC. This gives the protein CASSYGSQETQYF.

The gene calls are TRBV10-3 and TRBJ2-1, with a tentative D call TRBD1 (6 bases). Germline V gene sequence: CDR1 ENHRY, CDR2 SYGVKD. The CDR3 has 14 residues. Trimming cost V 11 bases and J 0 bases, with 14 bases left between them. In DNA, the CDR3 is TGTGCCGTCCGGGACACTAGCTCCTACAATGAGCAGTTCTTC. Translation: CAVRDTSSYNEQFF.

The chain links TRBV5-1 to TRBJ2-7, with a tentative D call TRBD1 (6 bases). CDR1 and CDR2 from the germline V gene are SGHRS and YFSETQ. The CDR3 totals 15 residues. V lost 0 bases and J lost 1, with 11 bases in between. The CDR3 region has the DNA TGCGCCAGCAGCTTGGGGGACAAACCATCCTACGAGCAGTACTTC. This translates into CASSLGDKPSYEQYF.

The CDR3 nucleotides are TGTGCCAGCAGCTTGTTGGGGGGAGATGGAAACACCATATATTTT. Its translation is CASSLLGGDGNTIYF. This sequence joins TRBV5-4 and TRBJ1-3, with a tentative D call TRBD1 (5 bases). CDR3 length: 15 residues. V lost 1 base and J 3 bases, leaving 11 bases between the germline ends. Germline V gene sequence: CDR1 SGHNT, CDR2 YYREEE (reference sequence).

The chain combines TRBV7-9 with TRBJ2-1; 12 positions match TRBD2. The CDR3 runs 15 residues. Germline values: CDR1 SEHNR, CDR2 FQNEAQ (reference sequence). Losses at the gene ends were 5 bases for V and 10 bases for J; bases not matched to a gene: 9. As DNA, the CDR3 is TGTGCCAGCAGCCCGAAGACTAGCGGGAGTGGCGAGCAGTTCTTC. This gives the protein CASSPKTSGSGEQFF.